This T cell receptor (beta chain) came from a study of blood T cells in healthy people across ages. Researchers isolated at least 7 million PBMCs per sample. Trimming shortened V by 6 bases and J by 8 bases, and 23 bases separated the two germline ends. Germline V gene lookup returns CDR1 MNHEY and CDR2 SVGEGT. This CDR3 has 16 amino acids. The use of a sample-barcoded 5' primer and a J-beta primer mix characterized a second PCR of 7 to 11 cycles. Each CDR3 protein is one row after TCRdb ran MiXCR on the 5' RACE reads. Of hundreds of thousands of distinct CDR3 sequences listed, around 34% are singletons. Remarks on this clonotype: Antigen: not known.

Whole-study findings and limits: Long-lived donors exceeded aged donors in naive CD4+ cells and diversity. Donor CMV status, an unknown factor, possibly confounded changes in expanded clonotypes.

The sequence derives from a man aged 18 to 35 in good health. The chain couples TRBV6-2 or TRBV6-3 to TRBJ2-1; possibly TRBD1 for D (6 bases). Sequenced sample: blood. The CDR3 region is CASRPAPRGPKYEQFF. The CDR3 DNA reads as TGTGCCAGCAGACCCGCCCCCAGGGGTCCCAAGTATGAGCAGTTCTTC.